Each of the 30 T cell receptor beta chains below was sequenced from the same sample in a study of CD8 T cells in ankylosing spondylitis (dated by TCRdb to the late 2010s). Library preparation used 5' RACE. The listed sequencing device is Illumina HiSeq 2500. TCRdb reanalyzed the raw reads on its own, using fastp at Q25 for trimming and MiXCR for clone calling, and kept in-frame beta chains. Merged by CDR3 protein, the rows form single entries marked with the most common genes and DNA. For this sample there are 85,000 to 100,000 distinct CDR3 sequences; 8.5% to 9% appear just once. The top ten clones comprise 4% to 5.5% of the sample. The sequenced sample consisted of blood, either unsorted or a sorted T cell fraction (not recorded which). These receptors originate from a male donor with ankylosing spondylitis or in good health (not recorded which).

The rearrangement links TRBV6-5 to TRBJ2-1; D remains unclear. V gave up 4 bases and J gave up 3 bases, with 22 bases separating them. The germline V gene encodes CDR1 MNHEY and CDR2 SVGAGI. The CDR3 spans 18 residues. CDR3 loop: CASSFPLTPYPFYNEQFF. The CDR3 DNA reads TGTGCCAGCAGTTTCCCTCTGACTCCCTACCCCTTCTACAATGAGCAGTTCTTC.

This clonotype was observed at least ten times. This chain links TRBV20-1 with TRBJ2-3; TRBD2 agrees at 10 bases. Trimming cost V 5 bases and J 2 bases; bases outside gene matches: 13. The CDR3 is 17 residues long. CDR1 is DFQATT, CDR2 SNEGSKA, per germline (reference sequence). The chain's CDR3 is CSAGYSGGTTYTDTQYF. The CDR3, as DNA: TGCAGTGCTGGATATAGCGGGGGGACAACTTACACAGATACGCAGTATTTT.

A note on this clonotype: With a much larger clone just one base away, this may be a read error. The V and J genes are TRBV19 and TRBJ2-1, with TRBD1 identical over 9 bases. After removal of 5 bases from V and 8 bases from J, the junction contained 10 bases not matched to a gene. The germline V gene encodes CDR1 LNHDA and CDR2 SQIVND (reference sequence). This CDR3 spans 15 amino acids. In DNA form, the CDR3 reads TGTGCCAGTAGTTTGGGGACAGGGTCGATCTATGAGCAGTTCTTC. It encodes CASSLGTGSIYEQFF.

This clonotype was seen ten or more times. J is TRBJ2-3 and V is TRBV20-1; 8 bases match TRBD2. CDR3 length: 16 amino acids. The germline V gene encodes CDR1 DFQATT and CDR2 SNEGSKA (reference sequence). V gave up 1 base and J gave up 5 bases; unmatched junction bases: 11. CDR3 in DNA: TGCAGTGCTAGAGGGGGAAGCGGGGGTGTCGGAGATACGCAGTATTTT. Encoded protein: CSARGGSGGVGDTQYF.

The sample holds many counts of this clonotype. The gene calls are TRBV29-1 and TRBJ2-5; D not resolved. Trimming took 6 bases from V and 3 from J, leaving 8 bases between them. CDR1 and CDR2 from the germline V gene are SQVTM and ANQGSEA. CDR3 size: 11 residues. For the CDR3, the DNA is TGCAGCGTATTACACGAAGAGACCCAGTACTTC. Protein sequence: CSVLHEETQYF. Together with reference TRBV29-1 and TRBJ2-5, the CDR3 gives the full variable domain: SAVISQKPSRDICQRGTSLTIQCQVDSQVTMMFWYRQQPGQSLTLIATANQGSEATYESGFVIDKFPISRPNLTFSTLTVSNMSPEDSSIYLCSVLHEETQYFGPGTRLLVL.

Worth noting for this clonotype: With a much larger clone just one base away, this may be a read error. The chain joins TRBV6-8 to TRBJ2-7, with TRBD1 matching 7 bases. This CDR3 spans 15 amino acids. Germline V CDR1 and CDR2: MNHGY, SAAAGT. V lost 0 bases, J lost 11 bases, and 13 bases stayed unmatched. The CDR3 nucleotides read TGTGCCAGCAGTTACTCGACCGCGACAGGGAATTTAAAGTACTTC. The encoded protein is CASSYSTATGNLKYF.

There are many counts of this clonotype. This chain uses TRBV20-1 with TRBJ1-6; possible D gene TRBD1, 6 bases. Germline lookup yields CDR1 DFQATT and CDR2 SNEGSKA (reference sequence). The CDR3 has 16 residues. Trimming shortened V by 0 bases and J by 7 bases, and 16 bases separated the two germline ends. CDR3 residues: CSAREGGALENSPLHF. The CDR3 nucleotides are TGCAGTGCTAGAGAGGGGGGGGCGTTAGAAAATTCACCCCTCCACTTT.

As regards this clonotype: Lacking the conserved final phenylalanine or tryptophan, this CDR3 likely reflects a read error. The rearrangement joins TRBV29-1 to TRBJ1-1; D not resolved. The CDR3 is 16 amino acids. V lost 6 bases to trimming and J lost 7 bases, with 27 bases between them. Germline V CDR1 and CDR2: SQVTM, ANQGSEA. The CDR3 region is CSVFGGRGMGGSEAFS. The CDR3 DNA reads TGCAGCGTCTTCGGCGGCCGGGGTATGGGCGGCAGTGAAGCTTTCTCT.

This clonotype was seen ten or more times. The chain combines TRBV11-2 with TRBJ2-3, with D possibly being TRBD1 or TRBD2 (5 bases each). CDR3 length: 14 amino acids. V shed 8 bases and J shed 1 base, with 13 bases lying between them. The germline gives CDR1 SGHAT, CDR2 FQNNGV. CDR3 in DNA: TGTGCCAGCTCGCCATTGGGGGGCACAGATACGCAGTATTTT. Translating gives CASSPLGGTDTQYF.

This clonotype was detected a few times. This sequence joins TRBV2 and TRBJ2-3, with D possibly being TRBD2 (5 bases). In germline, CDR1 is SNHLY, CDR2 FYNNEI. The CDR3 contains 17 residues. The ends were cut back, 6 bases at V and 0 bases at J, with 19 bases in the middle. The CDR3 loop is CASRPLDPGWSTDTQYF. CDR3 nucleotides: TGTGCCAGCAGGCCACTAGACCCCGGGTGGAGCACAGATACGCAGTATTTT. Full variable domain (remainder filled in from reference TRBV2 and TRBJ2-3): EPEVTQTPSHQVTQMGQEVILRCVPISNHLYFYWYRQILGQKVEFLVSFYNNEISEKSEIFDDQFSVERPDGSNFTLKIRSTKLEDSAMYFCASRPLDPGWSTDTQYFGPGTRLTVL.

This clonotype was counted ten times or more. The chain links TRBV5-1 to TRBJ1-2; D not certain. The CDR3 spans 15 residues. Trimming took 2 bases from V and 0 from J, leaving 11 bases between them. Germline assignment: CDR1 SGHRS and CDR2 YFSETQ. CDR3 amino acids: CASSFKDPSNYGYTF. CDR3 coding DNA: TGCGCCAGCAGCTTCAAGGATCCGTCTAACTATGGCTACACCTTC.

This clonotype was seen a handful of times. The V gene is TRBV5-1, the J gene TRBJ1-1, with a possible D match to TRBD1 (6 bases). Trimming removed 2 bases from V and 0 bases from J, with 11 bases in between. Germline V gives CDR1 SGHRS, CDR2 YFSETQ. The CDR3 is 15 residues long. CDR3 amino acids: CASSFGTTLNTEAFF. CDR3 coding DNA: TGCGCCAGCAGCTTCGGGACAACTTTGAACACTGAAGCTTTCTTT. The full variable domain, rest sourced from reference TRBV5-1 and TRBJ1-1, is KAGVTQTPRYLIKTRGQQVTLSCSPISGHRSVSWYQQTPGQGLQFLFEYFSETQRNKGNFPGRFSGRQFSNSRSEMNVSTLELGDSALYLCASSFGTTLNTEAFFGQGTRLTVV.

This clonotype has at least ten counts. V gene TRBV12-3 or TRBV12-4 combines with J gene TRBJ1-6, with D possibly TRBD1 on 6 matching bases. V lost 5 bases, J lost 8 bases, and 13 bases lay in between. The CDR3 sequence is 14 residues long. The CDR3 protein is CASSLGQMDSPLHF. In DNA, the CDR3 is TGTGCCAGCAGTCTCGGACAGATGGATTCACCCCTCCACTTT.

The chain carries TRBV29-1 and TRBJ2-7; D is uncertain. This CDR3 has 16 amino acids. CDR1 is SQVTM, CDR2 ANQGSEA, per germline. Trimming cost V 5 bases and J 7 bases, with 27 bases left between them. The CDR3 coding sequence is TGCAGCGTTCTGGATACCACCATGGCGCGTGCTACTGAGCAGTACTTC. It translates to CSVLDTTMARATEQYF.

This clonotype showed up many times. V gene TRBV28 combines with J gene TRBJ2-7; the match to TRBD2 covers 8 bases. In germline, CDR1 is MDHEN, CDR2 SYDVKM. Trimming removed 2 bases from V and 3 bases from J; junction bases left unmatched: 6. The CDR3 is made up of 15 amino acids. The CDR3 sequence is CASSLTSGDIYEQYF. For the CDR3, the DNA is TGTGCCAGCAGTTTAACTAGCGGAGATATCTACGAGCAGTACTTC.

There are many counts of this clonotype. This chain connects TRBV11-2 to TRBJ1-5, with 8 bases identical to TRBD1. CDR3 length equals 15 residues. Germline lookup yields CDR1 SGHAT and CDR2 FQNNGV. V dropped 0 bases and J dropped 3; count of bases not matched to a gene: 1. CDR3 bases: TGTGCCAGCAGCTTAGACAGGGGGCTCAATCAGCCCCAGCATTTT. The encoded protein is CASSLDRGLNQPQHF.

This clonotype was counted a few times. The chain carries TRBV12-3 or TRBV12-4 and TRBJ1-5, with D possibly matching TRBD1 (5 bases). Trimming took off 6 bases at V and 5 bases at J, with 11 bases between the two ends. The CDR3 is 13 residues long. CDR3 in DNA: TGTGCCAGCAGCGCAGGGACGGATCAGCCCCAGCATTTT. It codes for CASSAGTDQPQHF.

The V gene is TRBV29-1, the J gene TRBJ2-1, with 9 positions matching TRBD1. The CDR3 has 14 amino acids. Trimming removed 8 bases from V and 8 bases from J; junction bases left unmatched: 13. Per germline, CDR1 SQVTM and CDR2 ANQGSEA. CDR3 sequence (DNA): TGCAGCACTTGGGGGGGACAGGGTAACGATGAGCAGTTCTTC. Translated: CSTWGGQGNDEQFF.

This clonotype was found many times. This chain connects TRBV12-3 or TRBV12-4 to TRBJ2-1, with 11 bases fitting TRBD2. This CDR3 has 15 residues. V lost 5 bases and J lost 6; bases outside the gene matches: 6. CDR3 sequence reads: CASSVSGGASNEQFF. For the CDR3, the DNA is TGTGCCAGCAGTGTTAGCGGGGGGGCGAGCAATGAGCAGTTCTTC.

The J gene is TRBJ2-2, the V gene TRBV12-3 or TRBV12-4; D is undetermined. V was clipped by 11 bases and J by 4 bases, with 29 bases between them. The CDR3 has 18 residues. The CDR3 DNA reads TGTGCCTTCAGTTTAGCCGCCTGGAACATAGACCTCACCGGGGAGCTGTTTTTT. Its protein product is CAFSLAAWNIDLTGELFF.

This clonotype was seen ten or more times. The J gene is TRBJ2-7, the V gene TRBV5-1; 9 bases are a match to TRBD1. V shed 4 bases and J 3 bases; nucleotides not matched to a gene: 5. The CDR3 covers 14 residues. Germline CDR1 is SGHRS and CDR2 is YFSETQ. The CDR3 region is CASSPGQGGYEQYF. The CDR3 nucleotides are TGCGCCAGCAGCCCGGGACAGGGAGGCTACGAGCAGTACTTC.

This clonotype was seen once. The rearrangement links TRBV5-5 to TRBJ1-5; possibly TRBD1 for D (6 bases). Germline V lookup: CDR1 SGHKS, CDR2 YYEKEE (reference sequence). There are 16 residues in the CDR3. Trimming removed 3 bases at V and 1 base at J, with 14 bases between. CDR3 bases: TGTGCCAGCAGCTCACAGGGTGCCCGGAGCAATCAGCCCCAGCATTTT. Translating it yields CASSSQGARSNQPQHF.

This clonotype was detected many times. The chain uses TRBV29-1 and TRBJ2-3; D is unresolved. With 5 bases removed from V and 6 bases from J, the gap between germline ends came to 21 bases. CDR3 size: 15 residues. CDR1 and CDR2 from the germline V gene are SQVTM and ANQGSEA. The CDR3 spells CSVLSPRSSMDTQYF. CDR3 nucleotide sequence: TGCAGCGTTTTGAGTCCTCGGAGTTCTATGGATACGCAGTATTTT.

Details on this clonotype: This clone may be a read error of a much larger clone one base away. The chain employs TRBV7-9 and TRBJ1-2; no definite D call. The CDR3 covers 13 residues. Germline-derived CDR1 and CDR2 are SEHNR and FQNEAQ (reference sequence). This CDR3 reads CANSYRDHYGYTF. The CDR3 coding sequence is TGTGCCAACAGCTACCGAGACCACTATGGCTACACCTTC.

The CDR3 bases are TGCAGTGCTAGAGACTATAGGACAGGGAGGGGGTTGAACACCGGGGAGCTGTTTTTT. Amino acids: CSARDYRTGRGLNTGELFF. This chain links TRBV20-1 with TRBJ2-2; perhaps TRBD1 as D (8 bases). The CDR3 has 19 residues. The V end was cut by 0 bases, the J end by 1 base, with 21 bases between. The germline CDR1 and CDR2 sequences are DFQATT and SNEGSKA (reference sequence).

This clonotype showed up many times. In DNA, the CDR3 is TGTGCCAGCAGTGCGGACAGGTTCTATGGCTACACCTTC. It yields the protein CASSADRFYGYTF. This sequence joins TRBV12-3 or TRBV12-4 and TRBJ1-2, with 7 bases fitting TRBD1. The CDR3 covers 13 residues. V trimming: 5 bases; J trimming: 4 bases; junction bases outside the gene matches: 4.

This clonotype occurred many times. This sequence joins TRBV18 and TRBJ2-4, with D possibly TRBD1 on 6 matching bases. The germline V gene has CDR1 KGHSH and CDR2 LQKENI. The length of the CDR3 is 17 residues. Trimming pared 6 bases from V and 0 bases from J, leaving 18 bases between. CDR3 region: CASSPGQTTLAKNIQYF. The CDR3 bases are TGTGCCAGCTCGCCGGGACAAACGACCTTAGCCAAAAACATTCAGTACTTC.

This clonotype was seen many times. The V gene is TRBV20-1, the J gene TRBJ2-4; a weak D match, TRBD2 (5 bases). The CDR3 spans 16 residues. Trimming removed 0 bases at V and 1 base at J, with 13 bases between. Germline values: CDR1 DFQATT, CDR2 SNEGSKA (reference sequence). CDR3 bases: TGCAGTGCTAGAGATTGGCTAGCCGGGGCCAAAAACATTCAGTACTTC. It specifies CSARDWLAGAKNIQYF.

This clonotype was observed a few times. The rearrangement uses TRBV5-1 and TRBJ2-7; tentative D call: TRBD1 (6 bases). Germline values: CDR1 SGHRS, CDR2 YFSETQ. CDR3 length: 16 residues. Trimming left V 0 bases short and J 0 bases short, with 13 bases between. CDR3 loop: CASSLATGTSSYEQYF. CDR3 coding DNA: TGCGCCAGCAGCTTGGCCACCGGGACAAGCTCCTACGAGCAGTACTTC.

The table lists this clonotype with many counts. Here the CDR3 DNA reads TGCAGCGGGAAGACAGGGGGAGATGAAAAACTGTTTTTT. Encoded protein: CSGKTGGDEKLFF. V gene TRBV29-1 combines with J gene TRBJ1-4; TRBD1 matches at 9 bases. The CDR3 has 13 amino acids. After removal of 7 bases from V and 6 bases from J, the junction contained 6 bases not matched to a gene. Germline V gives CDR1 SQVTM, CDR2 ANQGSEA. Combining the CDR3 with reference TRBV29-1 and TRBJ1-4 gives the whole variable domain SAVISQKPSRDICQRGTSLTIQCQVDSQVTMMFWYRQQPGQSLTLIATANQGSEATYESGFVIDKFPISRPNLTFSTLTVSNMSPEDSSIYLCSGKTGGDEKLFFGSGTQLSVL.